The present TCR beta chain was sequenced within a study of Ad26.COV2.S vaccination and SARS-CoV-2 variants (TCRdb year 2021). Describing the broader study: Donors in the vaccine arm were drawn from COV1001, a phase I-IIa trial of Ad26.COV2.S in healthy adults that was multicentre, randomized, double-blind and placebo-controlled. Dosing of Ad26.COV2.S was intramuscular, at either 5x10^10 or 1x10^11 viral particles, delivered as one shot or as two shots spaced 56 days apart. Blinding of investigators to trial group allocation was maintained during experiments and outcome assessment. The TCR-sequenced set comprised around 30 samples: some 20 Ad26.COV2.S vaccine recipients, 5 placebo recipients and 8 SARS-CoV-2 convalescent individuals. Participants in the trial were split at random into five groups of five each, receiving low-dose or high-dose Ad26.COV2.S once or twice, or else placebo on both occasions. Sequencing of the TCRbeta repertoire served to evaluate the specificity and breadth of SARS-CoV-2-reactive T cell receptors following Ad26.COV2.S vaccination.

V is shortened by 2 bases, J by 3 bases, and the region joining them spans 9 bases. From the cysteine up to the phenylalanine, the CDR3 has a length of 13 residues. The sequence is cut down to CDR3 DNA, 39 bases in frame from base 1. CDR1 SGHRS and CDR2 YFSETQ were looked up in the germline V gene. Here is what the overall study found, with its caveats: Non-spike TCR breadth was comparable between vaccine and placebo recipients, consistent with the vaccine containing only spike. Spike-specific TCR breadth was higher in Ad26.COV2.S recipients than in placebo recipients (P = 0.0014). The authors noted that the TCR breadth and depth analyses may have underestimated total T cell responses. The study was not powered for comparison of responses between vaccine doses or regimens. Substantial breadth of spike-specific CD8+ and CD4+ T cell responses was reported after vaccination.

With regard to this clone: The antigen this receptor binds is unknown. Nothing much larger sits one base from this clone, and base qualities are not available.

What this sample's treatment or condition label stands for: some 20 received Ad26.COV2.S at low or high dose, single or two shots; roughly five received placebo; per-sample allocation not given. Repertoires of vaccine and placebo recipients were sequenced from samples taken on day 63 after the first injection. Between 29 July and 7 August 2020, Cohort 1b enrolled 25 adults aged 18-55 years at one site in Boston, USA. Ad26.COV2.S was a replication-incompetent adenovirus type 26 vector that expressed a prefusion-stabilized SARS-CoV-2 spike protein derived from the original Wuhan strain. The immunoSEQ Assay was used to sequence TCRbeta CDR3 regions. After extraction, genomic DNA underwent amplification by bias-controlled multiplex PCR, followed by high-throughput sequencing. From the authors' description of their analysis: Collapsing and filtering of sequences were performed to quantify the absolute abundance of each unique TCRbeta CDR3 region. Usable DNA was measured by amplifying reference genes present in all nucleated cells, and TCRbeta template counts were normalized to that usable DNA to estimate T cell fraction. Repertoire TCRs were annotated as SARS-CoV-2-specific when V gene, CDR3 amino acid sequence and J gene were exactly matched to a known reactive TCR set. The reference SARS-CoV-2 TCR set was derived from MIRA and filtered for enrichment in COVID-19-positive ImmuneCODE repertoires, a step that removed public or cross-reactive TCRs. Using the MIRA antigens, annotated TCRs were further analysed by specific ORF or by position within an ORF. Breadth was defined as annotated unique rearrangements over total unique productive rearrangements; depth was the summed frequency of those rearrangements. TCR breadth was compared between groups using two-sided Wilcoxon rank-sum tests. Here the immuneACCESS table is served through TCRdb, limited to in-frame sequences with V and J called. Missing clones are a known gap in these copies; in checked studies unresolved V genes cover under half, and the rest lacks a known reason. That table gives V, J and clone size, and the DNA gave D and trimming. Recorded for this sample are around 300,000 clones; about 87% of them occurred a single time. The leading ten clones occupy 6.4% of the sample.

This receptor was identified in a person between 18 and 65 years old who received the Ad26.COV2.S COVID-19 vaccine or a placebo. The sample was peripheral blood, taken in a trial of Ad26.COV2.S vaccine versus placebo. The chain was built from TRBV5-1 and TRBJ2-7; TRBD1 might be the D gene, on 5 matching bases. The DNA sequence is TGCGCCAGCAGCTTCGGACACCTCTACGAGCAGTACTTC. It is translated as CASSFGHLYEQYF.